There are many counts of the clone carrying this T cell receptor (beta chain). The antigen is undetermined. 5'RACE template switching produced TCR cDNA carrying a universal primer site and UMIs. TCRdb processed the 5' RACE reads anew with MiXCR; each CDR3 protein has one entry. The data hold about 340,000 distinct CDR3 sequences, with around 4.1% observed a single time. The record originates from a study of T cells after yellow fever vaccination. Background on the study: Each low-cell-number fraction was prepared by means of SMART-Seq v4 Ultra Low Input.

Study-wide points: Of the clonotypes, a small share occurred in both CD4 and CD8 compartments. Reappearing after the booster were most of the clones from primary vaccination (about 96% CD4, approximately 85% CD8).

Germline assignment: CDR1 KGHDR and CDR2 SFDVKD. V dropped 5 bases and J dropped 1; count of bases not matched to a gene: 3. This CDR3 region has 15 residues. The chain is built from TRBV24-1 and TRBJ2-3; 9 nucleotides match TRBD1. The sample here was PBMCs, taken 5 days after the yellow fever booster vaccination. The TCR sequence derives from a man younger than 30 who received the YFV17D yellow fever vaccine. CDR3 sequence reads: CATSGRTGGTDTQYF. In DNA form, the CDR3 reads TGTGCCACCAGTGGCAGGACAGGGGGCACAGATACGCAGTATTTT.